This T cell receptor (beta chain) is drawn from a study of breast tumors, draining lymph nodes, adjacent tissues (TCRdb year 2016). Regarding the study in general: In breast cancer patients, the study compared the TCR beta repertoires of tumor, adjacent nontumor tissue and axillary lymph nodes. The study was designed to assess the relationships and possible T-cell exchange between tumor, surrounding tissue and draining lymph node repertoires in human breast cancer.

Sequenced on an Illumina HiSeq 2000. Multiplex PCR amplification was used to generate the TCR beta chain libraries. High-throughput sequencing was used to analyze the amplified TCR beta chain products. The raw public data were reprocessed by TCRdb itself: fastp quality trimming at Q25, MiXCR clonotype calling, in-frame beta chains only. A single entry per CDR3 protein holds the most common genes and DNA from its merged rows. The sample has 200,000 to 250,000 distinct CDR3 sequences on record, under 40% of them singletons. Jointly, the top ten make up 3% to 4% of the sample. At least ten counts were recorded for this clonotype. This receptor's antigen is unknown. There are no base qualities to consult, and no much larger clone falls within one base. Overall study results and their limits: The data were considered consistent with the idea that most tumor T cells come from the lymph node and then expand in tumor tissue. Rather than being directly demonstrated, the conclusion that tumor T cells originate in lymph nodes was presented as consistent with a hypothesis. The similarity between tumor and nontumor tissue repertoires was significantly greater in luminal-like breast cancer than in basal-like breast cancer. Tumors showed preferential V and J gene usage, and their T-cell repertoire diversity fell below that of lymph nodes yet above that of nontumor tissue.

The lymph node samples were taken from the axillary draining lymph nodes of breast cancer patients. The sample consisted of axillary lymph node tissue. This receptor was identified in a female donor with breast cancer. Some clones in this sample may be carry-over from other donors' samples.

This receptor carries the CDR3 CASSQRGGEQFF. In nucleotides, the sequence is TGTGCCAGCTCACAACGGGGAGGGGAGCAGTTCTTC. The rearranged segments are TRBV18 and TRBJ2-1; TRBD2 matches 7 bases in the middle. Taken from cysteine to phenylalanine, the CDR3 has 12 residues. CDR3 DNA only is kept here, 36 bases in frame from base 1. Based on the germline V gene, the CDR1 and CDR2 sequences are KGHSH and LQKENI. The germline V and J ends show losses of 4 bases and 10 bases respectively, and no gene match explains 4 bases of the junction.